The next 31 T cell receptor beta chains were all read from a single sample in a study of cytomegalovirus exposure and HLA in healthy donors. Method: immunoSEQ multiplex PCR; TCRdb's copy keeps in-frame clones and lacks some. The sample has 57,000 or so clones, 90% to 95% seen once. Sequencing was done on a sample of PBMCs. The receptor source for this set is a woman younger than 45 in good health and CMV-seronegative.

This clone was counted once. This chain connects TRBV19 to TRBJ1-1; 7 nucleotides agree with TRBD1. Unmatched junction bases numbered 6, after V lost 7 bases and J lost 4 bases. The CDR3 is made up of 13 amino acids. Looked up from germline, CDR1 is LNHDA and CDR2 is SQIVND (reference sequence). The CDR3 protein is CASTSTGVTEAFF. As DNA, the CDR3 is TGTGCCAGTACCAGTACAGGGGTCACTGAAGCTTTCTTT.

The chain joins TRBV6-1 to TRBJ1-5; the match to TRBD1 covers 7 bases. Germline loops: CDR1 MNHNS, CDR2 SASEGT. V trimming: 4 bases; J trimming: 4 bases; junction bases outside the gene matches: 7. This CDR3 has 15 residues. This CDR3 reads CASSVLQGWNQPQHF. Here the CDR3 DNA reads TGTGCCAGCAGTGTATTACAGGGGTGGAATCAGCCCCAGCATTTT.

This rearrangement joins TRBV10-3 to TRBJ2-7; TRBD2 matches 8 bases. Germline assignment: CDR1 ENHRY and CDR2 SYGVKD. The CDR3 spans 12 residues. The V gene end was trimmed by 8 bases and the J gene end by 1 base; junction bases not matched to a gene: 1. The CDR3 loop is CAIGGGSYEQYF. The DNA of the CDR3 is TGTGCCATCGGCGGGGGGTCCTACGAGCAGTACTTC.

Details on this clone: Other nucleotide sequences from this sample produce the same CDR3. J is TRBJ1-3 and V is TRBV7-8; D perhaps matches TRBD1 (5 bases). CDR1 is SGHVS and CDR2 is FQNEAQ in the germline V gene. V was cut by 5 bases and J by 2 bases, with 10 bases left in between. The CDR3 sequence is 14 residues long. Here the CDR3 DNA reads TGTGCCAGCAGCCCCCAGGGTGCTGGAAACACCATATATTTT. Translating it yields CASSPQGAGNTIYF.

CDR3 nucleotide sequence: TGTGCCAGCCTACTAGCGGGAGGGGATACGCAGTATTTT. This gives the protein CASLLAGGDTQYF. The rearrangement uses TRBV5-4 and TRBJ2-3; 13 nucleotides agree with TRBD2. This CDR3 region has 13 residues. Trimming cost V 7 bases and J 6 bases; bases outside gene matches: 2. CDR1 is SGHNT, CDR2 YYREEE, per germline (reference sequence).

J is TRBJ2-2 and V is TRBV9; D is ambiguous. In germline, CDR1 is SGDLS, CDR2 YYNGEE. The CDR3 has 12 residues. The ends were cut back, 3 bases at V and 3 bases at J, with 3 bases in the middle. CDR3 bases: TGTGCCAGCAGCGCCGACACCGGGGAGCTGTTTTTT. It yields the protein CASSADTGELFF.

The chain carries TRBV4-3 and TRBJ2-7; TRBD1 aligns across 11 bases. Germline loops: CDR1 LGHNA, CDR2 YSLEER. Trimming cost V 4 bases and J 2 bases; bases outside gene matches: 7. This CDR3 region has 16 residues. The CDR3 is CASSPPGTGGTYEQYF. CDR3 DNA sequence: TGCGCCAGCAGCCCCCCAGGGACAGGGGGAACCTACGAGCAGTACTTC.

The rearrangement joins TRBV6-5 to TRBJ1-1; the D gene is possibly TRBD1 (5 bases). Germline CDR1 and CDR2: MNHEY and SVGAGI. The CDR3 has 12 amino acids. Trimming removed 6 bases at V and 7 bases at J, with 12 bases between. The CDR3 loop reads CASSAVTGEAFF. The CDR3 bases are TGTGCCAGCAGCGCGGTAACAGGTGAAGCTTTCTTT.

The chain combines TRBV6-5 with TRBJ2-7, with 7 positions matching TRBD1. The trim removed 5 bases at V and 2 bases at J, leaving 6 bases unmatched. Looked up from germline, CDR1 is MNHEY and CDR2 is SVGAGI. The CDR3 is 14 amino acids. DNA for the CDR3: TGTGCCAGCAGTCCTGGACAGGCGACCTACGAGCAGTACTTC. Translating it yields CASSPGQATYEQYF.

The CDR3 DNA sequence: TGTGCCAGCAGTTTGCGTGCTGAGCAGTTCTTC. The encoded protein is CASSLRAEQFF. The chain has TRBV27 and TRBJ2-1; D gene unclear. CDR1 MNHEY and CDR2 SMNVEV come from the germline V gene (reference sequence). Trimming took off 3 bases at V and 9 bases at J, with 6 bases between the two ends. The CDR3 covers 11 residues.

This clone has just one count. This chain links TRBV5-1 with TRBJ1-2; TRBD1 agrees at 7 bases. CDR1 and CDR2 (germline): SGHRS, YFSETQ. CDR3 size: 14 residues. The junction had 5 bases not matched to a gene; V was cut back by 2 bases and J by 4 bases. The CDR3 bases are TGCGCCAGCAGCTTATCGGGACAGCCCTATGGCTACACCTTC. The encoded protein is CASSLSGQPYGYTF.

This chain links TRBV6-4 with TRBJ2-1, with 10 bases aligning to TRBD2. V shed 0 bases and J 9 bases; nucleotides not matched to a gene: 8. CDR3 size: 16 residues. The germline V gene encodes CDR1 MRHNA and CDR2 SNTAGT. CDR3 sequence (DNA): TGTGCCAGCAGTGACTCGCACACTAGCGGGATCGGTGAGCAGTTCTTC. Translating it yields CASSDSHTSGIGEQFF.

The CDR3: CASSSTVTGELFF. CDR3 in DNA: TGTGCCAGCAGCTCCACAGTTACCGGGGAGCTGTTTTTT. The chain employs TRBV7-2 and TRBJ2-2; D unresolved. CDR1 and CDR2 from the germline V gene are SGHTA and FQGNSA. The CDR3 spans 13 residues. Trimming removed 4 bases from V and 5 bases from J, with 8 bases in between.

This chain links TRBV5-5 with TRBJ1-5; D gene unclear. Germline CDR1 and CDR2: SGHKS and YYEKEE (reference sequence). V gave up 1 base and J gave up 7 bases, with 9 bases separating them. The CDR3 is made up of 13 amino acids. The CDR3 DNA follows: TGTGCCAGCAGCTTGACAGACGTCCAGCCCCAGCATTTT. Translation gives CASSLTDVQPQHF.

The gene calls are TRBV6-5 and TRBJ1-1; 9 bases are a match to TRBD1. From germline, CDR1 is MNHEY and CDR2 SVGAGI. CDR3 length: 14 amino acids. J lost 11 bases, V lost 6 bases, and 13 bases had no gene match. The CDR3 is CASSSTGQGRSAFF. As DNA, the CDR3 is TGTGCCAGCAGCTCTACGGGACAGGGCCGATCGGCTTTCTTT.

This clone was observed a single time. The chain couples TRBV27 to TRBJ1-4; perhaps TRBD1 as D (5 bases). Germline V gene sequence: CDR1 MNHEY, CDR2 SMNVEV (reference sequence). This CDR3 region has 18 residues. Trimming stripped 4 bases from V and 0 bases from J, with 18 bases between. For the CDR3, the DNA is TGTGCCAGCAGTTCCATTCCCCCCGGGGGAGCAACTAATGAAAAACTGTTTTTT. Translated, it gives CASSSIPPGGATNEKLFF.

V is TRBV11-1 and J is TRBJ1-6; D might be TRBD1 (6 bases). Germline assignment: CDR1 SGHAT and CDR2 FQDESV (reference sequence). This CDR3 region has 14 residues. V lost 4 bases and J 8 bases, leaving 12 bases between the germline ends. This CDR3 reads CASSSDSQYSPLHF. DNA of the CDR3: TGTGCCAGCAGCTCGGACAGTCAATATTCACCCCTCCACTTT.

The rearrangement joins TRBV5-1 to TRBJ1-1; D may be TRBD1 (6 bases). Germline CDR1 reads SGHRS; CDR2 reads YFSETQ. The CDR3 is 14 amino acids. Trimming cost V 5 bases and J 4 bases, with 15 bases left between them. The CDR3, as DNA: TGCGCCAGCAGTCGAGTGGGGGCAGGCACTGAAGCTTTCTTT. Residues: CASSRVGAGTEAFF.

V and J are TRBV18 and TRBJ2-2, with TRBD2 matching 8 bases. The trim removed 0 bases at V and 7 bases at J, leaving 1 base unmatched. From germline, CDR1 is KGHSH and CDR2 LQKENI. The CDR3 is made up of 14 amino acids. CDR3 nucleotide sequence: TGTGCCAGCTCACCACCGAGCGGGAGCGGGGAGCTGTTTTTT. Protein sequence: CASSPPSGSGELFF.

V is TRBV4-2 and J is TRBJ2-1, with 7 bases identical to TRBD1. Germline V lookup: CDR1 LGHNA, CDR2 YNFKEQ. The junction had 2 bases not matched to a gene; V was cut back by 2 bases and J by 10 bases. There are 12 residues in the CDR3. The CDR3 loop reads CASSQTGAEQFF. The CDR3 DNA reads TGTGCCAGCAGCCAAACAGGGGCAGAGCAGTTCTTC.

This clone appeared once. The V call is TRBV7-3, the J call TRBJ2-5; TRBD2 is a possible D gene (6 bases). CDR3 length: 15 residues. Germline V gene sequence: CDR1 SGHTA, CDR2 FQGTGA. Trimming shortened V by 2 bases and J by 5 bases, and 15 bases separated the two germline ends. The CDR3 protein is CASSLVGGGRETQYF. DNA for the CDR3: TGTGCCAGCAGCTTAGTAGGTGGAGGGCGGGAGACCCAGTACTTC.

The V call is TRBV28, the J call TRBJ1-1; D is possibly TRBD1 (6 bases). Trimming took 5 bases from V and 7 from J, leaving 14 bases between them. Per the germline V gene, CDR1 is MDHEN and CDR2 is SYDVKM. This CDR3 has 13 residues. This CDR3 is CASSPGDVGEAFF. DNA for the CDR3: TGTGCCAGCAGTCCAGGGGATGTGGGTGAAGCTTTCTTT.

The rearrangement links TRBV4-1 to TRBJ2-3; TRBD2 matches at 9 bases. Per germline, CDR1 MGHRA and CDR2 YSYEKL. Unmatched junction bases numbered 3, after V lost 4 bases and J lost 4 bases. The CDR3 loop spans 14 amino acids. The CDR3 loop is CASSRSGSADTQYF. CDR3 in DNA: TGCGCCAGCAGCCGTAGCGGGAGCGCAGATACGCAGTATTTT.

This clone was seen a single time. This chain connects TRBV28 to TRBJ2-3, with TRBD2 identical over 8 bases. V was clipped by 5 bases and J by 4 bases; unmatched bases: 8. CDR1 is MDHEN, CDR2 SYDVKM, per germline. The CDR3 is 15 residues long. CDR3 protein: CASSPFREGPDTQYF. The CDR3 DNA reads TGTGCCAGCAGTCCCTTTCGGGAGGGCCCAGATACGCAGTATTTT.

J is TRBJ2-1 and V is TRBV7-2; 9 nucleotides line up with TRBD1. The CDR3 totals 14 residues. The J segment lost 2 bases and the V segment lost 8 bases, leaving 4 bases of the junction unmatched. Germline loops: CDR1 SGHTA, CDR2 FQGNSA. Here the CDR3 reads CASLGQGAYNEQFF. The CDR3 DNA follows: TGTGCCAGCCTGGGACAGGGCGCCTACAATGAGCAGTTCTTC.

In this sample, this clone turned up once. The chain recombines TRBV9 with TRBJ1-5; no clear D. Trimming removed 0 bases from V and 5 bases from J, with 6 bases in between. The CDR3 contains 13 residues. Germline values: CDR1 SGDLS, CDR2 YYNGEE. As DNA, the CDR3 is TGTGCCAGCAGCGTAGCTAACGATCAGCCCCAGCATTTT. Translation gives CASSVANDQPQHF.

This sequence joins TRBV28 and TRBJ2-7; TRBD2 agrees at 12 bases. After removal of 3 bases from V and 6 bases from J, the junction contained 3 bases not matched to a gene. The CDR3 totals 14 residues. CDR1 is MDHEN and CDR2 is SYDVKM in the germline V gene. CDR3 DNA sequence: TGTGCCAGCAGTTTTGGGACTAGCGGGTCCGAGCAGTACTTC. Amino acids: CASSFGTSGSEQYF.

The J gene is TRBJ2-2, the V gene TRBV19; 10 bases are shared with TRBD2. V lost 6 bases to trimming and J lost 4 bases; unmatched junction nucleotides: 17. CDR3 length equals 19 residues. The germline V gene has CDR1 LNHDA and CDR2 SQIVND (reference sequence). CDR3 bases: TGTGCCAGTAGGGTACTCATAGCGGGAGGACAATTCGGCACCGGGGAGCTGTTTTTT. It codes for CASRVLIAGGQFGTGELFF.

The chain carries TRBV4-2 and TRBJ2-5; D may be TRBD1 (5 bases). V was cut by 0 bases and J by 9 bases, with 20 bases left in between. CDR1 is LGHNA, CDR2 YNFKEQ, per germline. The CDR3 extends over 16 amino acids. CDR3 loop: CASSQDPDKPSGPQYF. The CDR3 bases are TGTGCCAGCAGCCAAGATCCGGACAAACCCTCCGGCCCCCAGTACTTC.

The rearrangement uses TRBV7-3 and TRBJ2-1; D possibly corresponds to TRBD2 (6 bases). This CDR3 has 14 amino acids. V was cut by 5 bases and J by 8 bases, with 16 bases left in between. The V gene's germline CDR1 is SGHTA and CDR2 FQGTGA. The CDR3 sequence is CASSPTGTVDEQFF. CDR3 coding DNA: TGTGCCAGCAGCCCTACCGGGACTGTTGATGAGCAGTTCTTC.

A few counts support this clone. The chain recombines TRBV12-5 with TRBJ2-5; unclear D gene. V dropped 1 base and J dropped 6 bases, with 9 bases sitting between them. The CDR3 sequence is 13 residues long. Germline CDR1 and CDR2: LGHNT and FRNRAP. CDR3 DNA: TGTGCTAGTGGTTTGGCCGGGTCTCAGACCCAGTACTTC. Translation gives CASGLAGSQTQYF.